This TCR beta chain was retrieved from a study of Tregs in tolerant kidney transplant recipients. Study-level information: Antibodies separated recipient from donor cells.

This clone was recorded a few times. No antigen is known for it. Study results and limitations: Validation in larger populations is needed because few patients were studied. Biological reproducibility was not directly addressed in this study. Activated donor B cell expansion appeared to reveal the most relevant donor-specific TCRbeta repertoire.

Only in-frame clones appear in the TCRdb table, and some are missing; sequencing was by immunoSEQ multiplex PCR. The data contain 20,000 or so clones, approximately 65% of them singletons. There are 14 residues in the CDR3. V gave up 0 bases and J gave up 6 bases, with 9 bases separating them. CDR1 SGHNT and CDR2 YYREEE come from the germline V gene (reference sequence). Sample: Tregs from blood cultured with allogeneic cells. The sequence was obtained from a human donor in good health. The chain links TRBV5-4 to TRBJ2-2, with D perhaps matching TRBD2 (5 bases). DNA of the CDR3: TGTGCCAGCAGCTTGGACTGGCGGGCCGGGGAGCTGTTTTTT. Its protein product is CASSLDWRAGELFF.